Each of the 5 T cell receptor beta chains below was sequenced from the same sample in a study of cytomegalovirus exposure and HLA in healthy donors. PCR primers comprised 60 Vbeta and 13 Jbeta primers. Sequencing used immunoSEQ multiplex PCR; TCRdb keeps in-frame clones, though not all of them. The data show over 70,000 clones, with approximately 64% seen just once and roughly a fifth held by the top ten. Input material: PBMCs. The receptors were gathered from a woman between 50 and 59 years old in good health and CMV-seropositive.

Only a few counts were recorded for this clone. The chain has TRBV19 and TRBJ1-2, with a tentative D call TRBD1 (6 bases). CDR1 and CDR2 from the germline V gene are LNHDA and SQIVND (reference sequence). The CDR3 is 14 residues long. V lost 5 bases to trimming and J lost 8 bases, with 18 bases between them. CDR3 sequence reads: CASSLGTPTQGYTF. CDR3 DNA: TGTGCCAGTAGTCTCGGGACACCCACGCAAGGCTACACCTTC.

This clone was seen a few times. The rearrangement joins TRBV2 to TRBJ2-3; maybe TRBD2 (6 bases). The CDR3 spans 16 residues. The V end lost 2 bases, the J end lost 0 bases, and 12 bases lay between the germline ends. From germline, CDR1 is SNHLY and CDR2 FYNNEI. For the CDR3, the DNA is TGTGCCAGCAGTGAATTACGGGGGTATAGCACAGATACGCAGTATTTT. Protein sequence: CASSELRGYSTDTQYF.

Of note for this clone: A read error may account for a junction end that differs from germline. The chain couples TRBV7-9 to TRBJ2-7, with D hard to call. CDR3 size: 14 residues. Germline CDR1 is SEHNR and CDR2 is FQNEAQ (reference sequence). For the CDR3, the DNA is TGTTCCAGCAGCTTGTCAGGTGTTACCTACGAGCAGTACTTC. It yields the protein CSSSLSGVTYEQYF.

J is TRBJ2-1 and V is TRBV23-1; 7 nucleotides line up with TRBD2. TRBV23-1 is identified as an open reading frame with a role that is uncertain. CDR3 size: 12 residues. The V segment lost 11 bases and the J segment 8 bases; nucleotides outside the gene matches: 9. The CDR3 nucleotides are TGCGCCGGAGGGAGGGGTTGGGATGAGCAGTTCTTC. Translation: CAGGRGWDEQFF.

This clone was recorded a few times. Other DNA sequences of this sample code for an identical CDR3. J is TRBJ1-6 and V is TRBV4-3; D uncertain. CDR1 and CDR2 (germline): LGHNA, YSLEER. This CDR3 region has 15 residues. Trimming stripped 1 base from V and 5 bases from J, with 9 bases between. In DNA, the CDR3 is TGCGCCAGCAGCCAAGTAAGGCAGGATAATTCACCCCTCCACTTT. Residues: CASSQVRQDNSPLHF.